This T cell receptor (beta chain) originates from a study of blood T cell repertoires in COVID-19. With V trimmed by 1 base and J by 3 bases, 5 bases remained unmatched. The CDR3 loop spans 15 amino acids. Germline V gene data show CDR1 as SQVTM and CDR2 as ANQGSEA. TCRdb's copy holds only in-frame clones and misses some; the assay was immunoSEQ multiplex PCR. The sample shows 70,000 or so clones, 70% to 90% of them seen only once. The sequenced sample consisted of peripheral blood. This sequence originates from a man younger than 45 with acute or convalescent COVID-19. The rearrangement links TRBV29-1 to TRBJ2-3; 9 bases map to TRBD1. CDR3 in DNA: TGCAGCGTTGAAGGCGACAGGGGGGGAACAGATACGCAGTATTTT. Translated, it gives CSVEGDRGGTDTQYF.